The 31 T cell receptor beta chains below come from one sample, sequenced in a study of beta chain features in type 1 diabetes (dated by TCRdb to 2017 to 2018). Receptors were amplified or captured by the immunoSEQ multiplex PCR assay. The entire isolated RNA was reverse transcribed using the High Capacity cDNA Reverse Transcription Kit, and thus expressed TCRB transcripts were sequenced. Drawn from immuneACCESS, this table holds only the in-frame rearrangements with V and J called that TCRdb kept. Clones are partly lost; checked studies trace under half to an unresolved V gene and leave the rest unexplained. The sample records around 290,000 clones, 7% to 9% of which are singletons. More than 1% of the sample is in the top ten clones. Sequences were obtained from central memory CD4+ T cells from blood. The origin of the receptors is a young woman in good health.

The rearrangement joins TRBV7-3 to TRBJ2-1; 10 bases are shared with TRBD2. Germline values: CDR1 SGHTA, CDR2 FQGTGA. The CDR3 loop spans 14 amino acids. V gave up 0 bases and J gave up 7 bases; unmatched junction bases: 0. The CDR3 reads CASSLTSGGNEQFF. The CDR3 nucleotides are TGTGCCAGCAGCTTAACTAGCGGGGGGAATGAGCAGTTCTTC.

The chain links TRBV5-1 to TRBJ1-1, with D unresolved. CDR1 SGHRS and CDR2 YFSETQ come from the germline V gene. The CDR3 has 17 amino acids. V was pared by 0 bases and J by 6 bases, with 21 bases between. CDR3 sequence (DNA): TGCGCCAGCAGCTTGGGTGCTGGGGAATACAGTAACGCTGAAGCTTTCTTT. It encodes CASSLGAGEYSNAEAFF.

This clone has only a few counts. The chain joins TRBV6-5 to TRBJ2-5; 7 bases line up with TRBD1. V lost 1 base and J lost 0; bases outside the gene matches: 2. The CDR3 sequence is 15 residues long. Germline V gene data show CDR1 as MNHEY and CDR2 as SVGAGI. CDR3 DNA: TGTGCCAGCAGTTACTACGGGACAGACCAAGAGACCCAGTACTTC. Its translation: CASSYYGTDQETQYF.

This clone showed up just a few times. The J gene is TRBJ2-7, the V gene TRBV7-9, with a tentative D call TRBD1 (5 bases). The V end was cut by 1 base, the J end by 2 bases, with 12 bases between. This CDR3 spans 15 amino acids. Germline V gives CDR1 SEHNR, CDR2 FQNEAQ (reference sequence). CDR3 coding DNA: TGTGCCAGCAGCTTAGGACAGTTCCTTCCCTACGAGCAGTACTTC. This sequence encodes CASSLGQFLPYEQYF. The full variable domain, its missing parts supplied by reference TRBV7-9 and TRBJ2-7, is DTGVSQNPRHKITKRGQNVTFRCDPISEHNRLYWYRQTLGQGPEFLTYFQNEAQLEKSRLLSDRFSAERPKGSFSTLEIQRTEQGDSAMYLCASSLGQFLPYEQYFGPGTRLTVT.

The rearrangement uses TRBV7-2 and TRBJ1-1, with 7 bases that match TRBD1. The CDR3 contains 14 residues. The V gene end was trimmed by 4 bases and the J gene end by 11 bases; junction bases not matched to a gene: 13. Germline V gene sequence: CDR1 SGHTA, CDR2 FQGNSA. The DNA for the CDR3 is TGTGCCAGCAGCTCGAGACAGGGTCCCACAGGGGCTTTCTTT. This translates into CASSSRQGPTGAFF. The full variable domain, in which reference TRBV7-2 and TRBJ1-1 provide the parts outside the CDR3, is GAGVSQSPSNKVTEKGKDVELRCDPISGHTALYWYRQSLGQGLEFLIYFQGNSAPDKSGLPSDRFSAERTGGSVSTLTIQRTQQEDSAVYLCASSSRQGPTGAFFGQGTRLTVV.

At least ten counts were recorded for this clone. This sequence joins TRBV11-3 and TRBJ2-5; tentative D call: TRBD2 (6 bases). The CDR3 length is 14 residues. Germline assignment: CDR1 SGHNT and CDR2 YENEEA. The V end was cut by 2 bases, the J end by 3 bases, with 10 bases between. In DNA form, the CDR3 reads TGTGCCAGCAGCTTAAGCGGGTACAAAGAGACCCAGTACTTC. Translated, it gives CASSLSGYKETQYF.

The chain has TRBV18 and TRBJ1-2, with D unresolved. Trimming took 8 bases from V and 6 from J, leaving 10 bases between them. This CDR3 comprises 11 residues. Germline V gives CDR1 KGHSH, CDR2 LQKENI. CDR3 protein: CASTQRDGYTF. As DNA, the CDR3 is TGTGCCAGCACCCAACGGGATGGCTACACCTTC.

A few counts support this clone. The chain uses TRBV7-2 and TRBJ1-2; D might be TRBD1 (5 bases). Trimming took off 2 bases at V and 4 bases at J, with 17 bases between the two ends. The germline CDR1 and CDR2 sequences are SGHTA and FQGNSA. The CDR3 contains 16 residues. This CDR3 is CASSLSRAGGFYGYTF. The CDR3 region has the DNA TGTGCCAGCAGCTTAAGTCGAGCTGGGGGATTCTATGGCTACACCTTC.

J is TRBJ2-1 and V is TRBV5-1; TRBD2 might be the D (5 bases). Trimming shortened V by 4 bases and J by 10 bases, and 15 bases separated the two germline ends. This CDR3 is 13 amino acids long. Germline values: CDR1 SGHRS, CDR2 YFSETQ. The CDR3 loop is CASSGNSRGEQFF. DNA of the CDR3: TGCGCCAGCAGCGGCAACAGCCGCGGGGAGCAGTTCTTC.

This clone was recorded a few times. The genes are TRBV6-5 and TRBJ2-7, with D maybe TRBD1 (6 bases). The V gene lost 6 bases and the J gene lost 2 bases, with 14 bases spanning the gap. This CDR3 region has 14 residues. CDR1 and CDR2 from the germline V gene are MNHEY and SVGAGI. CDR3 sequence reads: CASRGGPITYEQYF. DNA for the CDR3: TGTGCCAGCAGAGGGGGACCGATTACCTACGAGCAGTACTTC.

The J gene is TRBJ2-3, the V gene TRBV11-3; 9 bases match TRBD1. Unmatched junction bases numbered 6, after V lost 0 bases and J lost 5 bases. This CDR3 is 16 amino acids long. The germline gives CDR1 SGHNT, CDR2 YENEEA. CDR3 bases: TGTGCCAGCAGCTTAGATCTCGGACAGGGGCTAGATACGCAGTATTTT. Its translation is CASSLDLGQGLDTQYF.

J is TRBJ1-4 and V is TRBV29-1; tentative D call: TRBD1 (6 bases). CDR1 SQVTM and CDR2 ANQGSEA come from the germline V gene. V was cut by 3 bases and J by 8 bases, with 13 bases left in between. The CDR3 consists of 13 residues. CDR3 amino acids: CSVEGAGGEKLFF. The CDR3 nucleotides read TGCAGCGTTGAGGGGGCGGGTGGGGAAAAACTGTTTTTT.

In this sample, this clone turned up a few times. V usage is TRBV7-2 and J usage is TRBJ1-2; possible D gene TRBD1, 5 bases. V dropped 4 bases and J dropped 0 bases, with 9 bases sitting between them. CDR3 length: 14 amino acids. Germline lookup yields CDR1 SGHTA and CDR2 FQGNSA. For the CDR3, the DNA is TGTGCCAGCAGCTCCGAGGGACCTAACTATGGCTACACCTTC. Amino acid sequence: CASSSEGPNYGYTF.

This clone was counted between two and nine times. The J gene is TRBJ1-2, the V gene TRBV6-6; D remains ambiguous. V was shortened by 6 bases and J by 6 bases, with 20 bases between the two germline ends. CDR3 length equals 15 residues. In germline, CDR1 is MNHNY, CDR2 SVGAGI (reference sequence). The CDR3 DNA sequence: TGTGCCAGCAGCCATAGAGGGATGGCTTTTGATGGCTACACCTTC. It translates to CASSHRGMAFDGYTF.

The V and J genes are TRBV6-1 and TRBJ2-3; 9 nucleotides align to TRBD2. V was pared by 1 base and J by 5 bases, with 7 bases of the junction left unmatched. Germline CDR1 is MNHNS and CDR2 is SASEGT. This CDR3 has 16 amino acids. The CDR3 spells CASSEGPSGALDTQYF. CDR3 DNA: TGTGCCAGCAGTGAAGGGCCTAGCGGGGCCCTAGATACGCAGTATTTT.

The rearrangement links TRBV7-9 to TRBJ1-1; 7 nucleotides line up with TRBD1. The CDR3 has 13 amino acids. Trimming at V came to 2 bases and at J to 8 bases, leaving 5 bases not matched to a gene. Germline V lookup: CDR1 SEHNR, CDR2 FQNEAQ (reference sequence). As DNA, the CDR3 is TGTGCCAGCAGCTTAAGCCAACAGGGGGAAGCTTTCTTT. Translating it yields CASSLSQQGEAFF.

CDR3 region: CASSAGTAAGNTIYF. The CDR3 DNA reads as TGTGCCAGCAGCGCCGGGACAGCAGCTGGAAACACCATATATTTT. The V call is TRBV9, the J call TRBJ1-3; 7 bases align to TRBD1. CDR1 SGDLS and CDR2 YYNGEE come from the germline V gene. The trim removed 3 bases at V and 2 bases at J, leaving 5 bases unmatched. The CDR3 has 15 residues.

The chain carries TRBV14 and TRBJ2-1; 8 positions agree with TRBD1. Trimming took 4 bases from V and 4 from J; bases not matched to a gene: 6. The CDR3 is 15 amino acids. Germline V gene data show CDR1 as SGHDN and CDR2 as FVKESK. CDR3 sequence reads: CASSPRQGRYNEQFF. CDR3 nucleotides: TGTGCCAGCAGCCCTAGACAGGGGAGGTACAATGAGCAGTTCTTC.

J is TRBJ2-7 and V is TRBV19; 7 nucleotides align to TRBD1. J gave up 3 bases and V 6 bases, and 11 bases lay outside the gene matches. CDR1 and CDR2 (germline): LNHDA, SQIVND (reference sequence). This CDR3 spans 15 amino acids. The CDR3: CASSQTGYPFYEQYF. DNA of the CDR3: TGTGCCAGTAGCCAGACAGGGTACCCCTTCTACGAGCAGTACTTC.

This chain joins TRBV27 and TRBJ1-2; TRBD1 is a possible D gene (5 bases). V was trimmed by 4 bases and J by 4 bases, leaving 13 bases between them. The CDR3 spans 14 residues. CDR1 is MNHEY, CDR2 SMNVEV, per germline (reference sequence). DNA of the CDR3: TGTGCCAGCAGTTCACTCTCGACAGTCTATGGCTACACCTTC. Amino acids: CASSSLSTVYGYTF.

This clone appeared a few times. The chain has TRBV9 and TRBJ2-7, with TRBD1 matching over 8 bases. J gave up 3 bases and V 3 bases, and 5 bases lay outside the gene matches. The CDR3 sequence is 14 residues long. Germline V gives CDR1 SGDLS, CDR2 YYNGEE. CDR3 sequence (DNA): TGTGCCAGCAGCGCCCGCGGACAGGGCTACGAGCAGTACTTC. Translation: CASSARGQGYEQYF.

The chain is built from TRBV29-1 and TRBJ2-1, with TRBD2 matching over 9 bases. This CDR3 spans 19 amino acids. From germline, CDR1 is SQVTM and CDR2 ANQGSEA. Losses at the gene ends were 7 bases for V and 0 bases for J; bases not matched to a gene: 19. The CDR3 region is CSARQFSYPSGVSYNEQFF. The CDR3 DNA reads as TGCAGCGCTCGACAGTTTTCTTACCCTAGCGGGGTCTCCTACAATGAGCAGTTCTTC.

The chain couples TRBV5-6 to TRBJ1-4, with D possibly matching TRBD1 (6 bases). CDR1 and CDR2 (germline): SGHDT, YYEEEE. CDR3 length: 16 residues. The ends were cut back, 2 bases at V and 6 bases at J, with 17 bases in the middle. CDR3 in DNA: TGTGCCAGCAGCTTCGGGGGGCCTGTTGTAGATGAAAAACTGTTTTTT. Amino acids: CASSFGGPVVDEKLFF.

The table lists this clone with many counts. The chain couples TRBV18 to TRBJ2-3; a possible D gene is TRBD2 (6 bases). The V and J ends lost 6 bases and 2 bases respectively, with 15 bases between them. CDR3 length: 15 residues. Per germline, CDR1 KGHSH and CDR2 LQKENI. DNA for the CDR3: TGTGCCAGCTCCCGCAGCGGGCCCCCCACAGATACGCAGTATTTT. It is translated as CASSRSGPPTDTQYF.

About this clone: At one end, the junction sequence differs from germline, possibly due to a read error. This rearrangement joins TRBV7-9 to TRBJ2-7, with TRBD1 matching over 7 bases. Per germline, CDR1 SEHNR and CDR2 FQNEAQ (reference sequence). The CDR3 is 11 residues long. CDR3 in amino acids: CASSSGGEQYF. CDR3 coding DNA: TGTGCTAGCAGCTCAGGGGGCGAGCAGTACTTC. Full variable domain (missing parts from reference TRBV7-9 and TRBJ2-7): DTGVSQNPRHKITKRGQNVTFRCDPISEHNRLYWYRQTLGQGPEFLTYFQNEAQLEKSRLLSDRFSAERPKGSFSTLEIQRTEQGDSAMYLCASSSGGEQYFGPGTRLTVT.

This clone appeared many times. The genes are TRBV7-9 and TRBJ2-6, with D possibly TRBD1 on 6 matching bases. Trimming pared 4 bases from V and 1 base from J, leaving 11 bases between. Germline CDR1 SEHNR, CDR2 FQNEAQ (reference sequence). The CDR3 sequence is 16 residues long. CDR3 residues: CASSSDSTSGANVLTF. In DNA form, the CDR3 reads TGTGCCAGCAGCTCGGACAGCACTTCTGGGGCCAACGTCCTGACTTTC. Full variable domain (remainder filled in from reference TRBV7-9 and TRBJ2-6): DTGVSQNPRHKITKRGQNVTFRCDPISEHNRLYWYRQTLGQGPEFLTYFQNEAQLEKSRLLSDRFSAERPKGSFSTLEIQRTEQGDSAMYLCASSSDSTSGANVLTFGAGSRLTVL.

This clone was picked up a small number of times. This chain's CDR3 is CASSRWGENEQFF. Written as DNA, the CDR3 is TGCGCCAGCAGCAGATGGGGGGAGAATGAGCAGTTCTTC. The chain is built from TRBV5-1 and TRBJ2-1, with a possible D match to TRBD2 (6 bases). V gave up 4 bases and J gave up 7 bases, with 12 bases separating them. Looked up from germline, CDR1 is SGHRS and CDR2 is YFSETQ. This CDR3 is 13 amino acids long.

The V call is TRBV18, the J call TRBJ1-1; 7 positions match TRBD1. CDR1 is KGHSH, CDR2 LQKENI, per germline. With V trimmed by 3 bases and J by 6 bases, 10 bases remained unmatched. The CDR3 has 15 residues. CDR3 sequence reads: CASSPTTGKRSEAFF. The CDR3 DNA follows: TGTGCCAGCTCACCCACGACAGGGAAAAGATCTGAAGCTTTCTTT.

This clone was found a few times. The rearrangement uses TRBV11-1 and TRBJ2-2; D is unclear. V was clipped by 4 bases and J by 4 bases, with 7 bases between them. The CDR3 spans 13 residues. In germline, CDR1 is SGHAT, CDR2 FQDESV (reference sequence). This CDR3 is CASSWRSTGELFF. DNA for the CDR3: TGTGCCAGCAGCTGGCGGTCCACCGGGGAGCTGTTTTTT. Full variable domain (missing parts from reference TRBV11-1 and TRBJ2-2): EAEVAQSPRYKITEKSQAVAFWCDPISGHATLYWYRQILGQGPELLVQFQDESVVDDSQLPKDRFSAERLKGVDSTLKIQPAELGDSAMYLCASSWRSTGELFFGEGSRLTVL.

This clone turned up a few times. This sample includes further DNA sequences coding for the same CDR3. The chain recombines TRBV18 with TRBJ1-1, with D possibly being TRBD1 (6 bases). The CDR3 extends over 13 amino acids. With 6 bases removed from V and 1 base from J, the gap between germline ends came to 9 bases. The V gene's germline CDR1 is KGHSH and CDR2 LQKENI. The CDR3 protein is CASSTDRNTEAFF. The CDR3 DNA follows: TGTGCCAGCTCGACGGACAGGAACACTGAAGCTTTCTTT.

The chain joins TRBV9 to TRBJ1-2; D is perhaps TRBD1 (6 bases). Trimming pared 6 bases from V and 5 bases from J, leaving 23 bases between. Germline CDR1 SGDLS, CDR2 YYNGEE. The CDR3 runs to 16 residues. As DNA, the CDR3 is TGTGCCAGCACCAGGACAGACGAGACGTCATCTTATGGCTACACCTTC. Translated, it gives CASTRTDETSSYGYTF.